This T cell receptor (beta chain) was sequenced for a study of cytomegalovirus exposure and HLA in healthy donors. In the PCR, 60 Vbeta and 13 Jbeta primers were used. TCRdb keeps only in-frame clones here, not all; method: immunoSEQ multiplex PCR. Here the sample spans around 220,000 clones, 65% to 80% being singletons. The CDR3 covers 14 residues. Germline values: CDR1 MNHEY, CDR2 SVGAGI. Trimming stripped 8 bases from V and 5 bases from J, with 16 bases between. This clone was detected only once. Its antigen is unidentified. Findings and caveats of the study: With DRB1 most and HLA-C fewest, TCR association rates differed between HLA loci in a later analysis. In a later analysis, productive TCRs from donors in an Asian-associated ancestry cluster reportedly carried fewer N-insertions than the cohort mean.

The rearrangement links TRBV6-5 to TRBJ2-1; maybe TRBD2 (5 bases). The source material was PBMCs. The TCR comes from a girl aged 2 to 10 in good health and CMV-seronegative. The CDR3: CASSLSAGHNEQFF. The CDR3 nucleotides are TGTGCCAGCTCTCTGAGCGCGGGCCACAATGAGCAGTTCTTC.